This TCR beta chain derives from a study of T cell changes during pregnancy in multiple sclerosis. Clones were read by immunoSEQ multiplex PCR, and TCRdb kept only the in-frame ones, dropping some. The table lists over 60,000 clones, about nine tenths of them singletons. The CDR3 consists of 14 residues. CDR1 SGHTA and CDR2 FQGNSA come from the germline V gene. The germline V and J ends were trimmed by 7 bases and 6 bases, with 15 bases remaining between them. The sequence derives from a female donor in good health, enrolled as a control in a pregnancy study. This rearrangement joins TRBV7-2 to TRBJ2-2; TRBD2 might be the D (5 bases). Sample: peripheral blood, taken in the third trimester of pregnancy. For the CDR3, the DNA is TGTGCCAGCACAAACACCACGCGGGCCGGGGAGCTGTTTTTT. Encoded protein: CASTNTTRAGELFF.